This T cell receptor (beta chain) is from a study of blood T cells in healthy people across ages. Findings and limits, study-wide: A roughly linear fall in TCR beta diversity per million T cells was seen with increasing age.

After removal of 4 bases from V and 6 bases from J, the junction contained 7 bases not matched to a gene. Germline V CDR1 and CDR2: SGHAT, FQNNGV. CDR3 length: 14 residues. Using a J-beta primer mix together with a sample-barcoded 5' primer, a second PCR was run for about 6 to 11 cycles. One entry per CDR3 protein, called by TCRdb with MiXCR from the 5' RACE reads. This table holds over a million distinct CDR3 sequences, less than 50% found once. This clonotype was counted only a few times. What it binds is not known. V and J are TRBV11-2 and TRBJ2-7, with 9 bases identical to TRBD2. This sequence originates from an older woman in good health. The specimen sequenced was blood. The CDR3 sequence is CASSWLAGVREQYF. The CDR3 bases are TGTGCCAGCAGCTGGTTAGCGGGAGTCCGCGAGCAGTACTTC.